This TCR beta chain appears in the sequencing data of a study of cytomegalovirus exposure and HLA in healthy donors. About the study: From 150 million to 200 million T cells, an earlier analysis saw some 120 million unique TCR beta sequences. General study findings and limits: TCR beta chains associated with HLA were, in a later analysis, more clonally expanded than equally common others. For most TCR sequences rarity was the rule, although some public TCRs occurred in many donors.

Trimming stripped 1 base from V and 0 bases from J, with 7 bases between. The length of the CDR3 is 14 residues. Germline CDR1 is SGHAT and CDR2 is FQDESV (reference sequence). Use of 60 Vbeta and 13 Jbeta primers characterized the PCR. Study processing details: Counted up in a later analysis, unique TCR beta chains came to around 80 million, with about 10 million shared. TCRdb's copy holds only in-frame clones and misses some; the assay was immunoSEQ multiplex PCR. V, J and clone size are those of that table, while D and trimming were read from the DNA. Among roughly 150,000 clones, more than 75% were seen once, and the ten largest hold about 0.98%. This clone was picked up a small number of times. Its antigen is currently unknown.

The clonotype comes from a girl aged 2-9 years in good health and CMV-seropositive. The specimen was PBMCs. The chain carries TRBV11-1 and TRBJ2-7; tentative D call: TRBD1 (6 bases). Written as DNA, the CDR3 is TGTGCCAGCAGCTTAGTGGACAGCTCCTACGAGCAGTACTTC. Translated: CASSLVDSSYEQYF.